These 17 T cell receptor beta chains were all obtained from the same sample, sequenced in a study of shared clonotypes between healthy human individuals. Produced via immunoSEQ multiplex PCR; TCRdb's table is partial and in-frame only. This table holds 1,500,000 or so clones, approximately 98.5% found once. The sample consisted of naive CD4+ T cells sorted from blood. Indicated subset: CD45RA+ positively selected. These receptors were collected from a man aged 25 to 40 in good health.

This sequence joins TRBV4-1 and TRBJ2-1; 9 bases fit TRBD2. The CDR3 contains 13 residues. After removal of 3 bases from V and 7 bases from J, the junction contained 1 base not matched to a gene. Germline loops: CDR1 MGHRA, CDR2 YSYEKL. The CDR3 here is CASSHLAGNEQFF. The DNA for the CDR3 is TGCGCCAGCAGCCACCTAGCGGGGAATGAGCAGTTCTTC.

The genes are TRBV5-1 and TRBJ1-4; tentative D call: TRBD1 (5 bases). The CDR3 sequence is 14 residues long. The germline V gene has CDR1 SGHRS and CDR2 YFSETQ. Trimming shortened V by 4 bases and J by 2 bases, and 9 bases separated the two germline ends. This chain's CDR3 is CASSPGDTNEKLFF. The CDR3 DNA reads as TGCGCCAGCAGCCCGGGGGACACTAATGAAAAACTGTTTTTT.

The CDR3 sequence is CASSEMLPGSTDTQYF. The CDR3 DNA reads as TGCGCCAGCAGCGAGATGCTCCCAGGAAGCACAGATACGCAGTATTTT. The rearrangement uses TRBV5-1 and TRBJ2-3, with D unclear. CDR3 length: 16 amino acids. V lost 4 bases, J lost 0 bases, and 15 bases lay in between. Germline V lookup: CDR1 SGHRS, CDR2 YFSETQ.

The V gene is TRBV18, the J gene TRBJ2-1; the D is unclear. Germline V gene lookup returns CDR1 KGHSH and CDR2 LQKENI. CDR3 length equals 12 residues. V was shortened by 3 bases and J by 8 bases, with 8 bases between the two germline ends. For the CDR3, the DNA is TGTGCCAGCTCACCGTTAAGCGATGAGCAGTTCTTC. This translates into CASSPLSDEQFF.

The chain carries TRBV6-1 and TRBJ2-1; 11 bases align to TRBD2. The CDR3 has 14 residues. V trimming: 11 bases; J trimming: 1 base; junction bases outside the gene matches: 4. Per the germline V gene, CDR1 is MNHNS and CDR2 is SASEGT. CDR3 sequence reads: CAGGLAASYNEQFF. CDR3 sequence (DNA): TGTGCCGGGGGACTAGCGGCGTCCTACAATGAGCAGTTCTTC.

On this clone itself: The sample has other DNA sequences that encode this CDR3 too. The rearrangement uses TRBV7-2 and TRBJ2-2, with D unresolved. The CDR3 is 13 amino acids. V was pared by 1 base and J by 4 bases, with 4 bases between. Germline CDR1 SGHTA, CDR2 FQGNSA. The CDR3 here is CASSLEGTGELFF. In DNA form, the CDR3 reads TGTGCCAGCAGCTTAGAGGGCACCGGGGAGCTGTTTTTT. The entire variable domain, with the rest obtained from reference TRBV7-2 and TRBJ2-2, is as follows: GAGVSQSPSNKVTEKGKDVELRCDPISGHTALYWYRQSLGQGLEFLIYFQGNSAPDKSGLPSDRFSAERTGGSVSTLTIQRTQQEDSAVYLCASSLEGTGELFFGEGSRLTVL.

The count of this clone is one. The chain links TRBV2 to TRBJ2-2; D is possibly TRBD1 (6 bases). Trimming shortened V by 2 bases and J by 1 base, and 11 bases separated the two germline ends. CDR3 length: 16 amino acids. Germline CDR1 SNHLY, CDR2 FYNNEI. This CDR3 is CASSEQGHLNTGELFF. The CDR3 coding sequence is TGTGCCAGCAGTGAACAGGGACATTTGAACACCGGGGAGCTGTTTTTT. Full variable domain (outside the CDR3, taken from reference TRBV2 and TRBJ2-2): EPEVTQTPSHQVTQMGQEVILRCVPISNHLYFYWYRQILGQKVEFLVSFYNNEISEKSEIFDDQFSVERPDGSNFTLKIRSTKLEDSAMYFCASSEQGHLNTGELFFGEGSRLTVL.

This clone was seen only once. The chain links TRBV18 to TRBJ2-5; possibly TRBD1 or TRBD2 for D (5 bases each). Trimming left V 6 bases short and J 1 base short, with 21 bases between. From germline, CDR1 is KGHSH and CDR2 LQKENI. The CDR3 runs to 17 residues. CDR3 nucleotides: TGTGCCAGCTCTCCTGAGGGGCGGGCTATCTCCCAAGAGACCCAGTACTTC. Its translation: CASSPEGRAISQETQYF.

The chain combines TRBV7-2 with TRBJ2-3; D not resolved. Trimming stripped 6 bases from V and 5 bases from J, with 9 bases between. Germline V CDR1 and CDR2: SGHTA, FQGNSA. The CDR3 is 12 residues long. For the CDR3, the DNA is TGTGCCAGCAGGTTTATCGGAGATACGCAGTATTTT. Translated: CASRFIGDTQYF. Supplemented by reference TRBV7-2 and TRBJ2-3, the full variable domain reads GAGVSQSPSNKVTEKGKDVELRCDPISGHTALYWYRQSLGQGLEFLIYFQGNSAPDKSGLPSDRFSAERTGGSVSTLTIQRTQQEDSAVYLCASRFIGDTQYFGPGTRLTVL.

V is TRBV9 and J is TRBJ1-5; D perhaps matches TRBD1 (5 bases). The CDR3 has 13 residues. Germline CDR1 SGDLS, CDR2 YYNGEE. Trimming removed 4 bases from V and 7 bases from J, with 12 bases in between. The CDR3 bases are TGTGCCAGCAGCCCATCGGGGGTACAGCCCCAGCATTTT. Its protein product is CASSPSGVQPQHF.

The chain links TRBV4-1 to TRBJ2-5, with D tentatively TRBD1 (7 bases). CDR1 MGHRA and CDR2 YSYEKL come from the germline V gene. CDR3 size: 17 residues. V lost 3 bases and J 5 bases, leaving 22 bases between the germline ends. This chain's CDR3 is CASSHDPGGSVRETQYF. The CDR3 bases are TGCGCCAGCAGCCACGACCCAGGGGGGTCCGTCCGGGAGACCCAGTACTTC.

This rearrangement joins TRBV2 to TRBJ1-5; D ambiguous. The CDR3 runs 14 residues. The germline CDR1 and CDR2 sequences are SNHLY and FYNNEI. V lost 0 bases, J lost 4 bases, and 7 bases lay in between. This CDR3 reads CASSEASANQPQHF. The CDR3 DNA is TGTGCCAGCAGTGAAGCGTCGGCGAATCAGCCCCAGCATTTT.

The chain carries TRBV29-1 and TRBJ2-3, with TRBD1 matching over 7 bases. The CDR3 is 15 amino acids. V gave up 7 bases and J gave up 2 bases; unmatched junction bases: 12. The V gene's germline CDR1 is SQVTM and CDR2 ANQGSEA. CDR3 loop: CSGEIGTEDTDTQYF. CDR3 coding DNA: TGCAGCGGAGAAATCGGGACAGAAGACACAGATACGCAGTATTTT.

The chain couples TRBV9 to TRBJ2-1; D is unclear. V was cut by 1 base and J by 6 bases, with 11 bases left in between. This CDR3 region has 14 residues. Germline values: CDR1 SGDLS, CDR2 YYNGEE. The CDR3 DNA sequence: TGTGCCAGCAGCGTAAACCTTGGCGGCAATGAGCAGTTCTTC. Translated, it gives CASSVNLGGNEQFF.

The chain employs TRBV5-1 and TRBJ1-2; a weak D match, TRBD1 (5 bases). The CDR3 extends over 13 amino acids. Germline V gives CDR1 SGHRS, CDR2 YFSETQ. V was trimmed by 1 base and J by 6 bases, leaving 10 bases between them. The CDR3 region is CASSLRGENGYTF. The CDR3 coding sequence is TGCGCCAGCAGCTTGAGGGGAGAGAATGGCTACACCTTC.

The chain links TRBV10-3 to TRBJ2-2, with 9 bases lining up with TRBD2. Per germline, CDR1 ENHRY and CDR2 SYGVKD. There are 12 residues in the CDR3. The CDR3 sequence: CALAGNTGELFF. CDR3 DNA sequence: TGTGCACTAGCGGGTAACACCGGGGAGCTGTTTTTT.

The chain is built from TRBV5-6 and TRBJ2-7; tentatively, D is TRBD1 (5 bases). V dropped 4 bases and J dropped 0 bases, with 17 bases sitting between them. Germline CDR1 reads SGHDT; CDR2 reads YYEEEE. This CDR3 spans 16 amino acids. DNA for the CDR3: TGTGCCAGCAGCAAGGACAACCGGGCGGTCTCCTACGAGCAGTACTTC. It is translated as CASSKDNRAVSYEQYF.